One and the same sample provided the 7 T cell receptor beta chains below, sequenced in a study of cytomegalovirus exposure and HLA in healthy donors. In the PCR, 60 Vbeta and 13 Jbeta primers were used. Generated by immunoSEQ multiplex PCR, the TCRdb table keeps only in-frame clones and is missing some. This table holds approximately 140,000 clones, about 78% found once. Specimen: PBMCs. Source of these receptors: a man between 18 and 29 years old in good health and CMV-seronegative.

The chain recombines TRBV18 with TRBJ2-7; D unclear. CDR3 length equals 15 residues. From germline, CDR1 is KGHSH and CDR2 LQKENI. Trimming cost V 2 bases and J 4 bases, with 15 bases left between them. The chain's CDR3 is CASSPSQARYYEQYF. The CDR3 DNA is TGTGCCAGCTCACCAAGCCAGGCCAGGTATTACGAGCAGTACTTC.

This chain joins TRBV15 and TRBJ2-7, with D tentatively TRBD1 (5 bases). Germline-derived CDR1 and CDR2 are LNHNV and YYDKDF (reference sequence). V lost 0 bases and J lost 0, with 15 bases in between. This CDR3 has 17 amino acids. The CDR3 region is CATSRDYFPGSSYEQYF. CDR3 DNA sequence: TGTGCCACCAGCAGAGATTACTTCCCAGGGTCCTCCTACGAGCAGTACTTC.

The chain links TRBV7-2 to TRBJ2-7; TRBD2 aligns across 12 bases. V lost 4 bases to trimming and J lost 5 bases; unmatched junction nucleotides: 3. Germline CDR1 reads SGHTA; CDR2 reads FQGNSA. The CDR3 contains 14 residues. CDR3 DNA sequence: TGTGCCAGCAGCTATTGGACTAGCGGGAACGAGCAGTACTTC. It yields the protein CASSYWTSGNEQYF.

V and J are TRBV18 and TRBJ2-5; no clear D gene. The CDR3 totals 12 residues. Germline V gives CDR1 KGHSH, CDR2 LQKENI. Trimming removed 3 bases at V and 4 bases at J, with 6 bases between. CDR3 region: CASSPLAETQYF. DNA for the CDR3: TGTGCCAGCTCACCGTTAGCAGAGACCCAGTACTTC.

The chain uses TRBV7-6 and TRBJ2-7, with D perhaps matching TRBD2 (6 bases). V gave up 5 bases and J gave up 2 bases, with 22 bases separating them. This CDR3 contains 17 residues. The germline gives CDR1 SGHVS, CDR2 FNYEAQ. The CDR3 loop is CASSVASSAGGTYEQYF. CDR3 coding DNA: TGTGCCAGCAGCGTGGCGAGCTCAGCGGGTGGGACCTACGAGCAGTACTTC. Drawing the rest from reference TRBV7-6 and TRBJ2-7, the complete variable domain is GAGVSQSPRYKVTKRGQDVALRCDPISGHVSLYWYRQALGQGPEFLTYFNYEAQQDKSGLPNDRFSAERPEGSISTLTIQRTEQRDSAMYRCASSVASSAGGTYEQYFGPGTRLTVT.

The chain couples TRBV6-1 to TRBJ2-7; no reliable D call. V was shortened by 2 bases and J by 2 bases, with 19 bases between the two germline ends. CDR1 and CDR2 from the germline V gene are MNHNS and SASEGT. The CDR3 sequence is 17 residues long. Here the CDR3 DNA reads TGTGCCAGCAGTGAAAAGAGTCCAGTTTCCGAGGCCTACGAGCAGTACTTC. Its protein product is CASSEKSPVSEAYEQYF.

This clone has only one observation. The chain joins TRBV6-5 to TRBJ1-2; 7 nucleotides agree with TRBD1. J gave up 9 bases and V 6 bases, and 13 bases lay outside the gene matches. Germline V lookup: CDR1 MNHEY, CDR2 SVGAGI. This CDR3 has 14 residues. The CDR3, as DNA: TGTGCCAGCAGCCCCGACAGGGCCATTATAAGCTACACCTTC. Translated: CASSPDRAIISYTF.